The 8 T cell receptor beta chains below come from one sample, sequenced in a study of shared clonotypes between healthy human individuals. Sequenced by immunoSEQ multiplex PCR; TCRdb stores in-frame clones only, minus some. The profile covers over a million clones, with 96% appearing a single time and approximately 1% taken by the ten largest. The sequenced sample was naive CD4+ T cells sorted from blood. Subset defined: CD45RA+ positively selected. The source of these receptors is a man aged 30 to 39 in good health.

The rearrangement uses TRBV9 and TRBJ2-7; tentative D call: TRBD2 (6 bases). Germline V lookup: CDR1 SGDLS, CDR2 YYNGEE. The CDR3 is 15 residues long. The ends were cut back, 0 bases at V and 6 bases at J, with 16 bases in the middle. CDR3 in amino acids: CASSVESGMGGEQYF. The DNA for the CDR3 is TGTGCCAGCAGCGTAGAGTCCGGGATGGGGGGCGAGCAGTACTTC.

The CDR3 loop reads CASTWGNSGANVLTF. As DNA, the CDR3 is TGCGCCAGCACCTGGGGGAACTCTGGGGCCAACGTCCTGACTTTC. The chain is built from TRBV5-1 and TRBJ2-6; D tentatively fits TRBD1 or TRBD2 (5 bases each). V lost 6 bases and J lost 0, with 10 bases in between. Germline V gene data show CDR1 as SGHRS and CDR2 as YFSETQ. CDR3 size: 15 residues. The full variable domain, completed using reference TRBV5-1 and TRBJ2-6, is KAGVTQTPRYLIKTRGQQVTLSCSPISGHRSVSWYQQTPGQGLQFLFEYFSETQRNKGNFPGRFSGRQFSNSRSEMNVSTLELGDSALYLCASTWGNSGANVLTFGAGSRLTVL.

The rearrangement joins TRBV6-5 to TRBJ2-5; 9 bases fit TRBD2. The CDR3 loop spans 13 amino acids. Trimming took 0 bases from V and 12 from J; bases not matched to a gene: 5. The germline V gene has CDR1 MNHEY and CDR2 SVGAGI. DNA of the CDR3: TGTGCCAGCAGTTACTCGGGTCTAGCGGGAAAGTACTTC. Its protein is CASSYSGLAGKYF.

The genes are TRBV19 and TRBJ2-3, with TRBD2 identical over 15 bases. Germline V gene data show CDR1 as LNHDA and CDR2 as SQIVND (reference sequence). Unmatched junction bases numbered 4, after V lost 5 bases and J lost 4 bases. The CDR3 length is 16 residues. In nucleotides, the CDR3 is TGTGCCAGTAGTTCTGGGACTAGCGGGAGGCCAGATACGCAGTATTTT. This encodes CASSSGTSGRPDTQYF.

The chain has TRBV5-1 and TRBJ2-3; 15 positions match TRBD2. The length of the CDR3 is 16 residues. The germline gives CDR1 SGHRS, CDR2 YFSETQ. V was clipped by 4 bases and J by 5 bases; unmatched bases: 5. DNA for the CDR3: TGCGCCAGCAGCGGAGGGACTAGCGGGAGGAGAGATACGCAGTATTTT. This gives the protein CASSGGTSGRRDTQYF.

The chain has TRBV19 and TRBJ1-1; D not certain. V was trimmed by 6 bases and J by 6 bases, leaving 17 bases between them. The length of the CDR3 is 14 residues. Germline V lookup: CDR1 LNHDA, CDR2 SQIVND (reference sequence). As DNA, the CDR3 is TGTGCCAGTAGCCCCGACATCCGGTTCGCTGAAGCTTTCTTT. This translates into CASSPDIRFAEAFF. Based on the CDR3 plus reference TRBV19 and TRBJ1-1, the full variable domain is DGGITQSPKYLFRKEGQNVTLSCEQNLNHDAMYWYRQDPGQGLRLIYYSQIVNDFQKGDIAEGYSVSREKKESFPLTVTSAQKNPTAFYLCASSPDIRFAEAFFGQGTRLTVV.

V is TRBV25-1 and J is TRBJ1-2, with 7 bases aligning to TRBD1. With V trimmed by 1 base and J by 3 bases, 2 bases remained unmatched. Germline CDR1 is MGHDK and CDR2 is SYGVNS. This CDR3 contains 14 residues. The CDR3 sequence: CASSELGQYYGYTF. In DNA form, the CDR3 reads TGTGCCAGCAGTGAATTGGGACAGTACTATGGCTACACCTTC.

This clone was detected once. The chain recombines TRBV29-1 with TRBJ2-7, with a tentative D call TRBD1 (5 bases). The CDR3 length is 14 residues. The germline V gene encodes CDR1 SQVTM and CDR2 ANQGSEA. V was clipped by 1 base and J by 2 bases, with 12 bases between them. CDR3 in amino acids: CSVEVSTEPYEQYF. The CDR3, as DNA: TGCAGCGTTGAAGTATCGACAGAACCCTACGAGCAGTACTTC.